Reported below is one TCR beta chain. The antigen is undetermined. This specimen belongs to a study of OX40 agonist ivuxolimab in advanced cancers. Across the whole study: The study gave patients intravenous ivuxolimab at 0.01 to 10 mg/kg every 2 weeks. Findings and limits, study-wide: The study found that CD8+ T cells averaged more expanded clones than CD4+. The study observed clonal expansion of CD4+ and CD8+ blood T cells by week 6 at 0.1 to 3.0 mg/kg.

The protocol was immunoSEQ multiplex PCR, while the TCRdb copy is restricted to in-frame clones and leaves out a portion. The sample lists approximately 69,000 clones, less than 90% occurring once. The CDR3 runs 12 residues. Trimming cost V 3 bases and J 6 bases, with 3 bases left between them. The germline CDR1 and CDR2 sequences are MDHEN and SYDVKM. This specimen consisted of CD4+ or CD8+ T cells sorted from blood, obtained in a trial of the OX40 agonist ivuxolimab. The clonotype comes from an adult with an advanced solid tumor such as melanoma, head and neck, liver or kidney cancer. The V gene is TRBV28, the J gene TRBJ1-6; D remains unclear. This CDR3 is CASSFSNSPLHF. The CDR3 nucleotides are TGTGCCAGCAGTTTCAGTAATTCACCCCTCCACTTT.